Listed here are 7 T cell receptor beta chains from one sample, sequenced in a study of blood T cell repertoires in COVID-19. Here immunoSEQ multiplex PCR was the method, and the copy in TCRdb shows in-frame clones only, minus some. The table has some 160,000 clones, roughly four fifths seen once. The sequenced material came from peripheral blood. The source is a man between 70 and 80 years old with active or convalescent COVID-19.

This clone was counted a single time. The chain couples TRBV18 to TRBJ1-1; D uncertain. The germline V gene has CDR1 KGHSH and CDR2 LQKENI. This CDR3 spans 13 amino acids. V was trimmed by 6 bases and J by 0 bases, leaving 8 bases between them. CDR3 in amino acids: CASSSAMNTEAFF. The CDR3 coding sequence is TGTGCCAGCTCCTCAGCGATGAACACTGAAGCTTTCTTT.

CDR3 DNA sequence: TGTGCCAGCAGTTTCATGCAGGTCGGGGAGCTGTTTTTT. Translated, it gives CASSFMQVGELFF. The rearrangement uses TRBV12-3 or TRBV12-4 and TRBJ2-2, with D hard to call. The CDR3 extends over 13 amino acids. V lost 3 bases to trimming and J lost 7 bases, with 9 bases between them.

In its sample, this clone was seen a few times. The V and J genes are TRBV30 and TRBJ1-1; 7 bases map to TRBD1. CDR3 size: 13 residues. V was pared by 3 bases and J by 11 bases, with 12 bases of the junction left unmatched. The germline V gene encodes CDR1 GTSNPN and CDR2 SVGIG (reference sequence). DNA of the CDR3: TGTGCCTGGAGCCCCAATTTAGGGGGCTCGGCTTTCTTT. Amino acid sequence: CAWSPNLGGSAFF.

The chain has TRBV9 and TRBJ2-3, with TRBD1 matching over 7 bases. This CDR3 spans 15 amino acids. Germline lookup yields CDR1 SGDLS and CDR2 YYNGEE. The V gene end was trimmed by 4 bases and the J gene end by 2 bases; junction bases not matched to a gene: 7. In DNA, the CDR3 is TGTGCCAGCAGCAGGACAGGAGCCTCCACAGATACGCAGTATTTT. Residues: CASSRTGASTDTQYF.

The chain couples TRBV7-9 to TRBJ2-5, with D unclear. The ends were cut back, 5 bases at V and 5 bases at J, with 9 bases in the middle. From germline, CDR1 is SEHNR and CDR2 FQNEAQ (reference sequence). The CDR3 consists of 12 residues. Written as DNA, the CDR3 is TGTGCCAGCAGCCCAACGAGGGAGACCCAGTACTTC. Translated, it gives CASSPTRETQYF.

Note on this clone: It may be a read error: a sequence one base away is much more abundant. Other DNA variants within this sample encode the same CDR3. The J gene is TRBJ1-2, the V gene TRBV3-1 (or the pseudogene TRBV3-2), with D tentatively TRBD1 (5 bases). Germline V CDR1 and CDR2: LGHDT, YNNKEL (reference sequence). This CDR3 has 16 amino acids. CDR3 sequence (DNA): TGTGCCAGCAGCCCGACTTGGCGGGGACCCAACTATGGCTACACTTTC. Amino acid sequence: CASSPTWRGPNYGYTF.

V gene TRBV28 combines with J gene TRBJ2-2; 14 nucleotides agree with TRBD2. The ends lost 6 bases at V and 5 bases at J; junction bases unmatched: 2. In germline, CDR1 is MDHEN, CDR2 SYDVKM. The CDR3 is 15 amino acids. CDR3 sequence: CASRRLAGGTGELFF. CDR3 DNA sequence: TGTGCCAGCAGGAGACTAGCGGGAGGGACCGGGGAGCTGTTTTTT.